This T cell receptor (beta chain) was documented in a study of cytomegalovirus exposure and HLA in healthy donors. Whole-study results and caveats: A later analysis found most CMV-associated TCR beta chains apparently HLA-restricted. Trimming of TCR beta V- and J-genes showed a link, identified in a later analysis, to a missense DCLRE1C variant. Reports indicate that TCR beta sequences accurately predicted the HLA-A and HLA-B alleles of most subjects.

Comment on this clone: The antigen is unknown.

The study ran its PCR with 60 Vbeta and 13 Jbeta primers. Generated by immunoSEQ multiplex PCR, the TCRdb table keeps only in-frame clones and is missing some. The table lists 80,000 to 90,000 clones, approximately 71% of them singletons. Germline loops: CDR1 SGHVS, CDR2 FNYEAQ. Trimming stripped 3 bases from V and 0 bases from J, with 15 bases between. The CDR3 length is 18 residues. The sequencing sample was made of PBMCs. The TCR originated in a man aged 40-49 years in good health and CMV-seronegative. This chain uses TRBV7-6 with TRBJ2-6, with D possibly being TRBD1 (6 bases). DNA of the CDR3: TGTGCCAGCAGCTTTAGGGGACAAAGGAGCTCTGGGGCCAACGTCCTGACTTTC. Protein product: CASSFRGQRSSGANVLTF.